Following are 12 T cell receptor beta chains from one sample sequenced in a study of blood T cell repertoires in COVID-19. The assay was immunoSEQ multiplex PCR, and TCRdb's table has in-frame clones only and misses some. Of 150,000 to 200,000 clones listed, 70% to 80% are singletons. Sequenced material: peripheral blood. The receptors originated from a woman aged 55 to 70 with COVID-19, enrolled during active disease.

The chain uses TRBV5-1 and TRBJ2-7; D is undetermined. There are 15 residues in the CDR3. The germline V gene has CDR1 SGHRS and CDR2 YFSETQ. The V end was cut by 0 bases, the J end by 0 bases, with 10 bases between. CDR3 in DNA: TGCGCCAGCAGCTTGGGTGGCGGAAGCTCCTACGAGCAGTACTTC. Amino acid sequence: CASSLGGGSSYEQYF.

The chain combines TRBV2 with TRBJ2-5; D not certain. This CDR3 region has 11 residues. Germline lookup yields CDR1 SNHLY and CDR2 FYNNEI. Between the trimmed V and J ends, which lost 4 bases and 5 bases, there was a span of 5 bases. Written as DNA, the CDR3 is TGTGCCAGCAGTGGGGCGGAGACCCAGTACTTC. It is translated as CASSGAETQYF.

V and J are TRBV6-6 and TRBJ2-7; a weak D match, TRBD1 (5 bases). This CDR3 spans 15 amino acids. The germline gives CDR1 MNHNY, CDR2 SVGAGI (reference sequence). V was trimmed by 8 bases and J by 2 bases, leaving 19 bases between them. CDR3 DNA: TGTGCCAGCTTACTCCCCAGGCAGGGAACCTACGAGCAGTACTTC. Its translation is CASLLPRQGTYEQYF.

The V call is TRBV6-1, the J call TRBJ1-3, with 7 bases fitting TRBD1. CDR1 is MNHNS, CDR2 SASEGT, per germline. Trimming at V came to 3 bases and at J to 3 bases, leaving 2 bases not matched to a gene. The CDR3 is 14 amino acids. In DNA form, the CDR3 reads TGTGCCAGCAGTGATTGGGACAGTGGAAACACCATATATTTT. This sequence encodes CASSDWDSGNTIYF.

The chain recombines TRBV11-3 with TRBJ1-3, with D maybe TRBD1 (5 bases). V was cut by 4 bases and J by 8 bases, with 15 bases left in between. Germline loops: CDR1 SGHNT, CDR2 YENEEA. CDR3 size: 14 residues. CDR3: CASSSRSTGDTIYF. DNA for the CDR3: TGTGCCAGCAGCTCCCGATCCACAGGCGACACCATATATTTT.

The gene calls are TRBV7-2 and TRBJ2-1; D is possibly TRBD1 (6 bases). CDR1 and CDR2 (germline): SGHTA, FQGNSA. V was pared by 1 base and J by 2 bases, with 9 bases between. This CDR3 comprises 15 residues. CDR3 region: CASSLGGLAYNEQFF. In DNA form, the CDR3 reads TGTGCCAGCAGCTTAGGGGGGCTGGCCTACAATGAGCAGTTCTTC.

V gene TRBV6-5 combines with J gene TRBJ2-1, with TRBD2 matching 8 bases. This CDR3 contains 15 residues. Trimming removed 4 bases from V and 0 bases from J; junction bases left unmatched: 2. Germline CDR1 reads MNHEY; CDR2 reads SVGAGI. This chain's CDR3 is CASSSAGGSYNEQFF. The CDR3 DNA sequence: TGTGCCAGCAGTTCGGCGGGAGGCTCCTACAATGAGCAGTTCTTC.

In its sample, this clone was seen once. This chain links TRBV27 with TRBJ1-2; 9 nucleotides match TRBD1. Germline assignment: CDR1 MNHEY and CDR2 SMNVEV (reference sequence). This CDR3 region has 16 residues. The V segment lost 4 bases and the J segment 5 bases; nucleotides outside the gene matches: 11. DNA for the CDR3: TGTGCCAGCAGTTCCGACACAGGGGGCGCAGGGTATGGCTACACCTTC. Protein sequence: CASSSDTGGAGYGYTF.

This clone was seen only once. V gene TRBV5-4 combines with J gene TRBJ2-3; TRBD2 agrees at 10 bases. The V gene's germline CDR1 is SGHNT and CDR2 YYREEE (reference sequence). The CDR3 covers 15 residues. The trim removed 2 bases at V and 4 bases at J, leaving 4 bases unmatched. CDR3 in DNA: TGTGCCAGCAGCTTCCTAGCGGGAGAGGCAGATACGCAGTATTTT. Translated: CASSFLAGEADTQYF.

This sequence joins TRBV6-4 and TRBJ2-3, with no clear D. From germline, CDR1 is MRHNA and CDR2 SNTAGT. The CDR3 runs to 17 residues. V was cut by 6 bases and J by 0 bases, with 19 bases left in between. CDR3: CASRGVRPHASTDTQYF. The CDR3 nucleotides read TGTGCCAGCAGAGGAGTTAGGCCGCACGCTAGCACAGATACGCAGTATTTT.

This clone was recorded only once. CDR3 in amino acids: CASGRAGDLHNEQFF. CDR3 DNA sequence: TGTGCCAGCGGCCGAGCGGGGGACCTTCACAATGAGCAGTTCTTC. The chain employs TRBV3-1 (or the pseudogene TRBV3-2) and TRBJ2-1; 8 bases match TRBD2. The CDR3 length is 15 residues. Trimming at V came to 8 bases and at J to 5 bases, leaving 11 bases not matched to a gene. Germline-derived CDR1 and CDR2 are LGHDT and YNNKEL (reference sequence).

In this sample, this clone turned up once. The chain recombines TRBV5-4 with TRBJ2-5; the D gene is possibly TRBD1 (6 bases). The CDR3 is 14 residues long. Deletions cut 4 bases from V and 5 bases from J, with 15 bases between. The V gene's germline CDR1 is SGHNT and CDR2 YYREEE (reference sequence). The CDR3 sequence: CASSATGSWETQYF. In nucleotides, the CDR3 is TGTGCCAGCAGCGCTACAGGGTCTTGGGAGACCCAGTACTTC. The full variable domain, rest sourced from reference TRBV5-4 and TRBJ2-5, is ETGVTQSPTHLIKTRGQQVTLRCSSQSGHNTVSWYQQALGQGPQFIFQYYREEENGRGNFPPRFSGLQFPNYSSELNVNALELDDSALYLCASSATGSWETQYFGPGTRLLVL.